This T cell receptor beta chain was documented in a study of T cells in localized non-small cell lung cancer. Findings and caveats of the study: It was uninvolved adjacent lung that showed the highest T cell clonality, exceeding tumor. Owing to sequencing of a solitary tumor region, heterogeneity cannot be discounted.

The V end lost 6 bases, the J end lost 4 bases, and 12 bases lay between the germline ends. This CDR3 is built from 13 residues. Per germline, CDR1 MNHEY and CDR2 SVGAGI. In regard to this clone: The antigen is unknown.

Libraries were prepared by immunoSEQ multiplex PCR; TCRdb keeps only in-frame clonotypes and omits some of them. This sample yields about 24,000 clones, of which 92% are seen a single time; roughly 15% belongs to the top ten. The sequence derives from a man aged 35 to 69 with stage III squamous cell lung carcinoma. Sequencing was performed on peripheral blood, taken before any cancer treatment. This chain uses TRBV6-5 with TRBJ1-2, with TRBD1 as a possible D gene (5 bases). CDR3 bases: TGTGCCAGCAGAGTAGGGACCTTCTATGGCTACACCTTC. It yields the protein CASRVGTFYGYTF.